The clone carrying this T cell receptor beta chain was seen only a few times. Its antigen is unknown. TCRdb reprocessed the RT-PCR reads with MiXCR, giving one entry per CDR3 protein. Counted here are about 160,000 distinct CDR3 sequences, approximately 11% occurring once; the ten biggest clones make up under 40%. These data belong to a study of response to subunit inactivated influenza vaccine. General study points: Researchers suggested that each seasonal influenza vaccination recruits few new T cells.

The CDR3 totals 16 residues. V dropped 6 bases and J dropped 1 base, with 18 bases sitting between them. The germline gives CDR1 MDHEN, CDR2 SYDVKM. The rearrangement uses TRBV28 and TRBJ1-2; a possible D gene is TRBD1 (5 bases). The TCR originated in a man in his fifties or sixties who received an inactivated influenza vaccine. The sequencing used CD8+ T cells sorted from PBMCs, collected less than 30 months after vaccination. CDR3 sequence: CASRKTGTVLNYGYTF. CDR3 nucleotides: TGTGCCAGCAGGAAGACCGGGACCGTCCTTAACTATGGCTACACCTTC.